This T cell receptor (beta chain) was sequenced during a study of spatial heterogeneity in lung cancer. In this sample, this clonotype turned up once. Its antigen is not identified. Losses at the gene ends were 2 bases for V and 3 bases for J; bases not matched to a gene: 2. Germline assignment: CDR1 MNHEY and CDR2 SMNVEV (reference sequence). The CDR3 has 16 amino acids. Findings of the study overall: It was found that expanded intratumoral alpha and beta TCR counts tracked tumor mutation counts.

TCR cDNA molecules were tagged individually, and each one carried a unique molecular identifier. TCRdb processed the 5' RACE reads anew with MiXCR; each CDR3 protein has one entry. Of 17,000 or so distinct CDR3 sequences listed, approximately 6.2% are singletons. This sample's time point: sample taken at primary tumor resection. This TCR was recovered from a male donor with early-stage non-small cell lung cancer. Sequenced material: lung tumor tissue, taken at surgery. The chain joins TRBV27 to TRBJ2-5; 14 nucleotides match TRBD2. In DNA, the CDR3 is TGTGCCAGCAGTTTACGGACTAGCGGGGGGAAAGAGACCCAGTACTTC. This encodes CASSLRTSGGKETQYF.